The present entry profiles one T cell receptor beta chain with its context. The sample originates from a study of cytomegalovirus exposure and HLA in healthy donors. V lost 4 bases, J lost 2 bases, and 18 bases stayed unmatched. The CDR3 loop spans 19 amino acids. Germline CDR1 LNHDA, CDR2 SQIVND (reference sequence). Researchers ran the PCR with 60 Vbeta and 13 Jbeta primers. Only in-frame clones appear in the TCRdb table, and some are missing; sequencing was by immunoSEQ multiplex PCR. The sample lists tens of thousands of clones, 76% seen once, with roughly 3% in the top ten. Material: PBMCs. The chain uses TRBV19 and TRBJ2-5; 8 bases are a match to TRBD1. This receptor was taken from a man between 18 and 35 years old in good health and CMV-seronegative. CDR3 in amino acids: CASSTQKTRQGIVQETQYF. The CDR3 region has the DNA TGTGCCAGTAGTACCCAAAAAACCCGACAGGGGATCGTTCAAGAGACCCAGTACTTC.